Listed here are 7 T cell receptor beta chains from one sample, sequenced in a study of sequential checkpoint blockade in melanoma. Treatment denoted: randomized to nivolumab then ipilimumab (arm A) or the reverse (arm B). Profiling relied on immunoSEQ multiplex PCR, and the TCRdb table lists in-frame clones only, not all of them. The sample records approximately 4,900 clones, 34% being singletons. This material consisted of tumor tissue (inferred from file names), taken from a patient given nivolumab and ipilimumab in sequence. All receptors come from a human donor with melanoma.

The chain couples TRBV6-8 to TRBJ2-3; 7 bases are shared with TRBD1. CDR1 and CDR2 (germline): MNHGY, SAAAGT. V was clipped by 4 bases and J by 2 bases; unmatched bases: 3. CDR3 length: 14 residues. The CDR3 DNA reads TGTGCCAGCAGTTTCCAGGGGGACACAGATACGCAGTATTTT. Translation: CASSFQGDTDTQYF.

The genes are TRBV9 and TRBJ2-3, with 7 bases matching TRBD2. The V gene's germline CDR1 is SGDLS and CDR2 YYNGEE. The CDR3 runs 15 residues. V lost 0 bases to trimming and J lost 4 bases; unmatched junction nucleotides: 5. CDR3 in amino acids: CASSVVGGEPDTQYF. CDR3 in DNA: TGTGCCAGCAGCGTAGTTGGGGGGGAACCAGATACGCAGTATTTT.

In this sample, this clone is medium-sized. The DNA for the CDR3 is TGTGCCAGCAGCGATGGCCCAGGGGAGGGTTACGAGCAGTACTTC. Translated, it gives CASSDGPGEGYEQYF. The V and J genes are TRBV6-8 and TRBJ2-7, with D possibly matching TRBD2 (7 bases). The CDR3 length is 15 residues. The ends were cut back, 6 bases at V and 4 bases at J, with 19 bases in the middle. Looked up from germline, CDR1 is MNHGY and CDR2 is SAAAGT.

By frequency in the sample, this clone is medium-sized. V is TRBV9 and J is TRBJ1-1; D gene ambiguous. The CDR3 spans 12 residues. V dropped 5 bases and J dropped 0 bases, with 5 bases sitting between them. Germline assignment: CDR1 SGDLS and CDR2 YYNGEE. The CDR3 nucleotides are TGTGCCAGCAGAAACTTGAACACTGAAGCTTTCTTT. It yields the protein CASRNLNTEAFF.

V and J are TRBV14 and TRBJ2-6, with 10 bases lining up with TRBD1. V lost 4 bases to trimming and J lost 2 bases; unmatched junction nucleotides: 5. Per the germline V gene, CDR1 is SGHDN and CDR2 is FVKESK. CDR3 length: 17 residues. This CDR3 is CASSPDRGRAGANVLTF. The CDR3 bases are TGTGCCAGCAGCCCCGACAGGGGGCGCGCTGGGGCCAACGTCCTGACTTTC.

This sequence joins TRBV6-8 and TRBJ2-5, with 9 bases matching TRBD1. The length of the CDR3 is 15 residues. V trimming: 5 bases; J trimming: 5 bases; junction bases outside the gene matches: 9. In germline, CDR1 is MNHGY, CDR2 SAAAGT. CDR3 protein: CASSERDRVGETQYF. As DNA, the CDR3 is TGTGCCAGCAGTGAGCGGGACAGGGTAGGGGAGACCCAGTACTTC.

This clone has just a few counts. The CDR3 region has the DNA TGTGCCAGCAGCTTAGGTGGTCAGGTAAATTCCGAGCAGTACTTC. Translating it yields CASSLGGQVNSEQYF. This chain joins TRBV7-5 and TRBJ2-7; TRBD1, the table's D call, lacks a check against the DNA. TRBV7-5 is a listed pseudogene. The CDR3 contains 15 residues.